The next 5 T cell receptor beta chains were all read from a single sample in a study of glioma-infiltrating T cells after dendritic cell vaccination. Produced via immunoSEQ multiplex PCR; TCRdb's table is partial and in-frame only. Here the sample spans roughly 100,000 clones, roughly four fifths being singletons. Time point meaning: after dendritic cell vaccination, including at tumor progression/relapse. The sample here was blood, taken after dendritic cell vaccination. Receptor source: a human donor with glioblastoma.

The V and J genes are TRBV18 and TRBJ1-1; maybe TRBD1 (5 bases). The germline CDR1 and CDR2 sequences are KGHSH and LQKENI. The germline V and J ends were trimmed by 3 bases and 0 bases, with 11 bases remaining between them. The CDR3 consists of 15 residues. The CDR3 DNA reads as TGTGCCAGCTCACCTCCGGGGGGGATGAACACTGAAGCTTTCTTT. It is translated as CASSPPGGMNTEAFF.

CDR3 in amino acids: CASSDLVLGSTEAFF. CDR3 in DNA: TGTGCCAGCAGTGATTTAGTGTTAGGGAGCACTGAAGCTTTCTTT. The rearrangement joins TRBV6-1 to TRBJ1-1; D gene unclear. CDR3 length: 15 residues. Germline V gives CDR1 MNHNS, CDR2 SASEGT. V shed 3 bases and J shed 4 bases, with 15 bases lying between them.

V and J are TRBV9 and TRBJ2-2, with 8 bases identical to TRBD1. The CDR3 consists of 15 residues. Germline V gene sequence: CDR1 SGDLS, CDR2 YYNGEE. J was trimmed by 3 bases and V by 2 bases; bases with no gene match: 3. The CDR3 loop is CASSVQGADTGELFF. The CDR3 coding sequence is TGTGCCAGCAGCGTTCAGGGGGCGGACACCGGGGAGCTGTTTTTT.

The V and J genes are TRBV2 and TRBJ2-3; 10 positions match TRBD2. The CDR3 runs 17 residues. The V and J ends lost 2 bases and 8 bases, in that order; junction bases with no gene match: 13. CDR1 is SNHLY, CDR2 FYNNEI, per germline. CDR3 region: CASSELVSSGGQGTQYF. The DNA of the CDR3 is TGTGCCAGCAGTGAACTCGTGTCTAGCGGGGGCCAGGGTACGCAGTATTTT.

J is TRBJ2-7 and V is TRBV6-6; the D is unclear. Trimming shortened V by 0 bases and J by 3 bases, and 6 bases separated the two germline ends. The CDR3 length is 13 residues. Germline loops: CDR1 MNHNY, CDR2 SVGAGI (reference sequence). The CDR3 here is CASSYSVSYEQYF. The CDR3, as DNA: TGTGCCAGCAGTTACTCGGTCAGCTACGAGCAGTACTTC.